This T cell receptor (beta chain) is from a study of CD8 T cells in ankylosing spondylitis. Points from the study as a whole: A TCR beta motif made of several highly homologous variants seemed typical of ankylosing spondylitis blood. Reactive arthritis synovial fluid and blood were previously reported to contain some motif variants.

As to this clonotype: Its antigen is unidentified.

Each CDR3 protein gets one entry after TCRdb re-called the 5' RACE reads with MiXCR. Found here are 200,000 to 250,000 distinct CDR3 sequences, 5.5% to 7.5% of them singletons; the top ten hold 13% to 15%. The CDR3 has 17 amino acids. Germline-derived CDR1 and CDR2 are MNHEY and SVGAGI. V lost 0 bases to trimming and J lost 5 bases; unmatched junction nucleotides: 12. The specimen sequenced was blood, either unsorted or a sorted T cell fraction (not recorded which). The receptor was isolated from a male donor with ankylosing spondylitis. J is TRBJ2-7 and V is TRBV6-5, with 8 bases lining up with TRBD1. The CDR3 nucleotides are TGTGCCAGCAGTTACTCGAAGGGACAGGAGGACGGGGACGAGCAGTACTTC. Protein sequence: CASSYSKGQEDGDEQYF.